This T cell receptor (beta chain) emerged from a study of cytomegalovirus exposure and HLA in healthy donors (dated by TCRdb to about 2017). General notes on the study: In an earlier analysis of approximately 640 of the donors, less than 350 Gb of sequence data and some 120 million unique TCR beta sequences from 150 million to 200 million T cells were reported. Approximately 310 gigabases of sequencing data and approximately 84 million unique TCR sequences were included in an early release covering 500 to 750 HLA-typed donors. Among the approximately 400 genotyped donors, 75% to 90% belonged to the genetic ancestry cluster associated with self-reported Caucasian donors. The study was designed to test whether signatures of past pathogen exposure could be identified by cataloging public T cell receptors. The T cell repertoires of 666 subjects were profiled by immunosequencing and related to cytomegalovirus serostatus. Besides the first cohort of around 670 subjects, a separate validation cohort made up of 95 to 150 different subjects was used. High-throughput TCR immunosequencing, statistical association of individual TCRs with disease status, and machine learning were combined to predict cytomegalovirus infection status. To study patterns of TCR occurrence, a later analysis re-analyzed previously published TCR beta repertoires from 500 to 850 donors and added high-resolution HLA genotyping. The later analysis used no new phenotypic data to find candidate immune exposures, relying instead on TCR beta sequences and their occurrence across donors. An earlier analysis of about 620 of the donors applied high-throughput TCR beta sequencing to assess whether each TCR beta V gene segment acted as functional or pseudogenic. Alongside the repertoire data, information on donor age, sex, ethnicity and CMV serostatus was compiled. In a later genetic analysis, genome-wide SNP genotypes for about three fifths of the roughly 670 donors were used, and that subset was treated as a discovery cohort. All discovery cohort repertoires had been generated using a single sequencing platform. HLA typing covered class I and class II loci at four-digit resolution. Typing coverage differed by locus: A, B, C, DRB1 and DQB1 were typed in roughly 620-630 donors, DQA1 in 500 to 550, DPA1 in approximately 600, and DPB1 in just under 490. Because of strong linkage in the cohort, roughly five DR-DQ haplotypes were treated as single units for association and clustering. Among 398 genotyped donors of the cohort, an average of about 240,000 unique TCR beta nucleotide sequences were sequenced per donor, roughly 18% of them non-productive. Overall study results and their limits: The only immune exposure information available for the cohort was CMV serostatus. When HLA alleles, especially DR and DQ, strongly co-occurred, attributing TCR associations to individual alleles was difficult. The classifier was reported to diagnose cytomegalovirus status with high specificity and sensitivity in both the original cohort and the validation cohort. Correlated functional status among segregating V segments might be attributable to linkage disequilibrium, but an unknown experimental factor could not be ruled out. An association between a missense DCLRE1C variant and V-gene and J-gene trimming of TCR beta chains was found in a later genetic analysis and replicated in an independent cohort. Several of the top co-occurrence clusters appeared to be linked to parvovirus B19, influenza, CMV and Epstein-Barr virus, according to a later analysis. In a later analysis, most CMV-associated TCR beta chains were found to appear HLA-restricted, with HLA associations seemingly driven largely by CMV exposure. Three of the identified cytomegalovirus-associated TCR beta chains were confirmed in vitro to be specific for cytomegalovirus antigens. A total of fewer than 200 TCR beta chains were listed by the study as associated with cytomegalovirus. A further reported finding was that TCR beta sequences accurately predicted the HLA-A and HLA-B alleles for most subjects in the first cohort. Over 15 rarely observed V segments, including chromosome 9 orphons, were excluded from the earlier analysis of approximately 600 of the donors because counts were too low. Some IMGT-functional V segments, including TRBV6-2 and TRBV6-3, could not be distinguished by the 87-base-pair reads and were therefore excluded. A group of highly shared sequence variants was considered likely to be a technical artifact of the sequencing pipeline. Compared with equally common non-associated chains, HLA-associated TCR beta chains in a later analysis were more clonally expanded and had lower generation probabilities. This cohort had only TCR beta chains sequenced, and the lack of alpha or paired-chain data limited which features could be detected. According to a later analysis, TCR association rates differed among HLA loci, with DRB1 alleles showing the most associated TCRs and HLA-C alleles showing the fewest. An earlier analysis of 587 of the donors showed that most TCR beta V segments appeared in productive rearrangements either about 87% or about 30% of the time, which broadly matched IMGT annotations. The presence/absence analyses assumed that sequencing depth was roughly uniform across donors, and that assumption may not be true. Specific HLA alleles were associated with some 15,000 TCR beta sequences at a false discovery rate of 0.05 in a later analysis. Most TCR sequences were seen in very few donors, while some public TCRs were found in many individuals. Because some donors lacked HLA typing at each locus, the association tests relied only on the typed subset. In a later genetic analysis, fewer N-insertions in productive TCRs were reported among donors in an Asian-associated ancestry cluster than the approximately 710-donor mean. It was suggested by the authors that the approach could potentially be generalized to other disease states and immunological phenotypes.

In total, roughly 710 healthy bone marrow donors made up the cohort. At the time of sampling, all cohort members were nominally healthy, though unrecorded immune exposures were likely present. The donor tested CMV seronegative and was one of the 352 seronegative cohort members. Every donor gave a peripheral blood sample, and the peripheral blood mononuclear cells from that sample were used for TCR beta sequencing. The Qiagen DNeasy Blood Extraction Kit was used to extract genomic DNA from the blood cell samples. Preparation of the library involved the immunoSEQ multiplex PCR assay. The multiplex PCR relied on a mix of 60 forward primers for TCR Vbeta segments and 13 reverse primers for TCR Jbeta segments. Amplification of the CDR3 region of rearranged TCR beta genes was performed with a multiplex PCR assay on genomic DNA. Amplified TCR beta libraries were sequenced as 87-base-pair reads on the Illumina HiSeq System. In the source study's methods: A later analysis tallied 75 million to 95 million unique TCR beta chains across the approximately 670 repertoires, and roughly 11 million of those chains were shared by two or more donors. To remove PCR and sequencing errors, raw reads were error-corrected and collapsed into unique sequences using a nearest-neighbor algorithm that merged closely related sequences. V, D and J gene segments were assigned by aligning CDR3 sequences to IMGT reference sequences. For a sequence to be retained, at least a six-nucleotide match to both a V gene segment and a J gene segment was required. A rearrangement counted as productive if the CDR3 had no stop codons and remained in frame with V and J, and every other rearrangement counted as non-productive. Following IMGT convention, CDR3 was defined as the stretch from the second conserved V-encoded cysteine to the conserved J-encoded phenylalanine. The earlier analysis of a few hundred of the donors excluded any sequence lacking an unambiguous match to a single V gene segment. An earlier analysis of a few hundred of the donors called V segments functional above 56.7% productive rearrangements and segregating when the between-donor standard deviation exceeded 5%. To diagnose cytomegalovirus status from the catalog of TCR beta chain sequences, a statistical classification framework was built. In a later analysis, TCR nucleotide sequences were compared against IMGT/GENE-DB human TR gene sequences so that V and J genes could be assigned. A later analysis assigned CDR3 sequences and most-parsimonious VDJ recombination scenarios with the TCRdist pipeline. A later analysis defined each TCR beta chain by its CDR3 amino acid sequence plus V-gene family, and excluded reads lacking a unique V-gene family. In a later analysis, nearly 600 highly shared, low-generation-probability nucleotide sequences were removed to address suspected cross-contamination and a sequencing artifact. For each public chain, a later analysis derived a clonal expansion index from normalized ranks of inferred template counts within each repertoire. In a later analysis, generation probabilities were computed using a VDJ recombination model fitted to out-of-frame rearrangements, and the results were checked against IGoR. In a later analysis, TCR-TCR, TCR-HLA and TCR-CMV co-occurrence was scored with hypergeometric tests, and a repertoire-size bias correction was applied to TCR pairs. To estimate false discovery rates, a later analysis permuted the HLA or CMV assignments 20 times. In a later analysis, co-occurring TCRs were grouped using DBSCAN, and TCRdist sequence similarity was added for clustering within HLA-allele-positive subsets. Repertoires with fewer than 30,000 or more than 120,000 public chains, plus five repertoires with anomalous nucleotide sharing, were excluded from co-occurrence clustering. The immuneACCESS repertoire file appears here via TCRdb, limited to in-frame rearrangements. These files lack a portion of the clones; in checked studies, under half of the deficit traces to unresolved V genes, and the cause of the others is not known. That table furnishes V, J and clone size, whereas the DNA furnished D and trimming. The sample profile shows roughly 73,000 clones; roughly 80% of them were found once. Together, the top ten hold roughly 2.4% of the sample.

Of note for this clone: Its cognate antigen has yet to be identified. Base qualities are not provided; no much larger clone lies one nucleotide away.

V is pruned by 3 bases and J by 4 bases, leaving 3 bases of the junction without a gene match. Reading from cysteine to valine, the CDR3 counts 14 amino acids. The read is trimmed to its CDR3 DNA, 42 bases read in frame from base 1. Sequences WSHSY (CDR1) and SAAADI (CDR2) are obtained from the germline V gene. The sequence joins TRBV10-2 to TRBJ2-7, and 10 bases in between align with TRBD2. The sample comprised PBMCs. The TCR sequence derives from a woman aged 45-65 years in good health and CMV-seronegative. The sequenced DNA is TGCGCCAGCAGTGACGTGACTAGCGGGTACGAGCAGTACGTC. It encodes CASSDVTSGYEQYV.